This passage covers 14 T cell receptor beta chains from one sample sequenced in a study of blood T cells in healthy people across ages. For the second PCR, which ran for about 7 to 11 cycles, a sample-barcoded 5' primer and a J-beta primer mix were used. TCRdb recomputed calls from the 5' RACE reads with MiXCR, one row per CDR3 protein. The sample lists over 1,500,000 distinct CDR3 sequences, 40% to 55% occurring once. Source material: blood. The receptors stem from a woman in her thirties or forties in good health.

This clonotype has more than one count but fewer than ten. This rearrangement joins TRBV29-1 to TRBJ2-1; D is perhaps TRBD2 (5 bases). This CDR3 is 12 amino acids long. Trimming removed 3 bases from V and 10 bases from J, with 13 bases in between. In germline, CDR1 is SQVTM, CDR2 ANQGSEA. This CDR3 reads CSVDRLGGEQFF. In DNA form, the CDR3 reads TGCAGCGTTGATCGGCTGGGCGGGGAGCAGTTCTTC.

The chain employs TRBV28 and TRBJ1-3, with 12 bases lining up with TRBD1. CDR1 is MDHEN, CDR2 SYDVKM, per germline. This CDR3 comprises 16 residues. J gave up 3 bases and V 4 bases, and 4 bases lay outside the gene matches. For the CDR3, the DNA is TGTGCCAGCAGTTCCGGGACAGGGGGCTTTGGAAACACCATATATTTT. It yields the protein CASSSGTGGFGNTIYF.

This clonotype was found a few times. The chain uses TRBV12-3 or TRBV12-4 and TRBJ2-7; 7 nucleotides match TRBD1. The V and J ends lost 1 base and 10 bases, in that order; junction bases with no gene match: 10. The CDR3 is 14 amino acids. DNA of the CDR3: TGTGCCAGCAGTTTAGGGACAGGCCGAATGGCCCAGTACTTC. It is translated as CASSLGTGRMAQYF.

This clonotype has more than one count but fewer than ten. The chain uses TRBV20-1 and TRBJ2-1; D not certain. The CDR3 runs 13 residues. CDR1 and CDR2 from the germline V gene are DFQATT and SNEGSKA (reference sequence). V was clipped by 6 bases and J by 3 bases, with 12 bases between them. CDR3 sequence: CSAGNPYYNEQFF. The CDR3 coding sequence is TGCAGTGCGGGGAACCCGTACTACAATGAGCAGTTCTTC.

This sequence joins TRBV5-1 and TRBJ2-7; 8 nucleotides align to TRBD1. The V gene end was trimmed by 2 bases and the J gene end by 5 bases; junction bases not matched to a gene: 12. The CDR3 is 16 residues long. Germline-derived CDR1 and CDR2 are SGHRS and YFSETQ. This CDR3 reads CASSFLTTGDLHEQYV. In DNA form, the CDR3 reads TGCGCCAGCAGCTTCCTCACGACAGGGGATCTCCACGAGCAGTACGTC.

A remark on this clonotype: One end of the junction is discordant with germline, which a read error may explain. V and J are TRBV5-5 and TRBJ2-1, with D maybe TRBD2 (5 bases). The germline CDR1 and CDR2 sequences are SGHKS and YYEKEE (reference sequence). This CDR3 is built from 15 residues. This CDR3 reads CASSSTGSSDNEQFF. CDR3 DNA: TGTGCCAGCAGCTCGACTGGGAGCTCCGACAATGAGCAGTTCTTC.

The J gene is TRBJ2-3, the V gene TRBV27; 11 bases are shared with TRBD2. The CDR3 covers 15 residues. V trimming: 5 bases; J trimming: 5 bases; junction bases outside the gene matches: 6. Germline loops: CDR1 MNHEY, CDR2 SMNVEV (reference sequence). As DNA, the CDR3 is TGTGCCAGCAGTCCCCAACTAGCGGGGGTAGATACGCAGTATTTT. It translates to CASSPQLAGVDTQYF.

This rearrangement joins TRBV11-2 to TRBJ1-6, with TRBD1 as a possible D gene (5 bases). V gave up 1 base and J gave up 8 bases, with 12 bases separating them. Germline V CDR1 and CDR2: SGHAT, FQNNGV. This CDR3 is built from 15 residues. The CDR3 coding sequence is TGTGCCAGCAGCTTAGGGGGCCTATACCATTCACCCCTCCACTTT. This codes for CASSLGGLYHSPLHF. The variable domain in full, completed from reference TRBV11-2 and TRBJ1-6, reads EAGVAQSPRYKIIEKRQSVAFWCNPISGHATLYWYQQILGQGPKLLIQFQNNGVVDDSQLPKDRFSAERLKGVDSTLKIQPAKLEDSAVYLCASSLGGLYHSPLHFGNGTRLTVT.

This sequence joins TRBV12-3 or TRBV12-4 and TRBJ2-1; a possible D gene is TRBD2 (6 bases). The CDR3 consists of 13 residues. V was trimmed by 4 bases and J by 10 bases, leaving 14 bases between them. The CDR3 sequence: CASSSGTAGEQFF. The CDR3 bases are TGTGCCAGCAGTTCAGGGACCGCGGGGGAGCAGTTCTTC.

As DNA, the CDR3 is TGTGCCAGCAGTTTAATGACAGCGAACACTGAAGCTTTCTTT. Its translation: CASSLMTANTEAFF. The rearrangement uses TRBV12-3 or TRBV12-4 and TRBJ1-1; possibly TRBD1 for D (5 bases). There are 14 residues in the CDR3. Between the trimmed V and J ends, which lost 2 bases and 1 base, there was a span of 8 bases.

This chain connects TRBV12-3 or TRBV12-4 to TRBJ2-6; D might be TRBD2 (5 bases). Trimming removed 1 base at V and 2 bases at J, with 12 bases between. There are 17 residues in the CDR3. The CDR3 region is CASSLVGLLAGANVLTF. The CDR3 nucleotides read TGTGCCAGCAGTTTAGTTGGACTCCTCGCTGGGGCCAACGTCCTGACTTTC.

The J gene is TRBJ2-1, the V gene TRBV11-2; 8 nucleotides agree with TRBD1. The junction had 14 bases not matched to a gene; V was cut back by 7 bases and J by 0 bases. The CDR3 extends over 18 amino acids. Germline CDR1 SGHAT, CDR2 FQNNGV. In DNA, the CDR3 is TGTGCCAGCACCCTTTACACAGGGGGGATCTTCTCCTACAATGAGCAGTTCTTC. Residues: CASTLYTGGIFSYNEQFF.

This clonotype came up a few times. The chain combines TRBV29-1 with TRBJ1-1; no firm D call. Germline V gives CDR1 SQVTM, CDR2 ANQGSEA. The CDR3 totals 13 residues. Between the trimmed V and J ends, which lost 4 bases and 2 bases, there was a span of 11 bases. CDR3 DNA: TGCAGCGTTGCCCATACAGAAAACACTGAAGCTTTCTTT. It is translated as CSVAHTENTEAFF.

V and J are TRBV29-1 and TRBJ2-3, with 13 bases that match TRBD2. Germline CDR1 reads SQVTM; CDR2 reads ANQGSEA. The CDR3 extends over 15 amino acids. V dropped 4 bases and J dropped 6; count of bases not matched to a gene: 7. CDR3 in DNA: TGCAGCGTTGGACTAGCGGGGGGCCTCATTGATACGCAGTATTTT. Its protein is CSVGLAGGLIDTQYF.